The 14 T cell receptor beta chains given below trace back to one sample, sequenced in a study of shared clonotypes between healthy human individuals. Naive CD8 cells were CD45RO-negative, positively selected for CCR7, excluding terminally differentiated effector memory CD45RA+ cells. Here immunoSEQ multiplex PCR was the method, and the copy in TCRdb shows in-frame clones only, minus some. This table has about 2 million clones, 85% to 95% appearing once. The sequenced sample was naive CD8+ T cells sorted from blood. The receptors derive from a young man in good health.

This clone was counted once. This chain uses TRBV6-7 with TRBJ1-6, with D possibly being TRBD1 (5 bases). TRBV6-7 is an ORF for which the function is uncertain. The V and J ends lost 8 bases and 8 bases respectively, with 19 bases between them. The CDR3 spans 15 residues. CDR3: CASHLRCGTDSPLHF. The CDR3 nucleotides are TGTGCCAGCCACCTAAGGTGTGGGACGGATTCACCCCTCCACTTT.

CDR3 coding DNA: TGTGCCAGCAGCTTACTCCTTCGGACTAGTGACTACAATGAGCAGTTCTTC. Its protein product is CASSLLLRTSDYNEQFF. The chain couples TRBV11-2 to TRBJ2-1; 7 bases agree with TRBD2. After removal of 2 bases from V and 3 bases from J, the junction contained 10 bases not matched to a gene. The CDR3 loop spans 17 amino acids. From germline, CDR1 is SGHAT and CDR2 FQNNGV. Filled out from reference TRBV11-2 and TRBJ2-1, the complete variable domain reads EAGVAQSPRYKIIEKRQSVAFWCNPISGHATLYWYQQILGQGPKLLIQFQNNGVVDDSQLPKDRFSAERLKGVDSTLKIQPAKLEDSAVYLCASSLLLRTSDYNEQFFGPGTRLTVL.

The V gene is TRBV6-5, the J gene TRBJ1-1; weak D call: TRBD1 (6 bases). Germline lookup yields CDR1 MNHEY and CDR2 SVGAGI. This CDR3 region has 14 residues. V was cut by 6 bases and J by 2 bases, with 13 bases left in between. The CDR3 DNA reads TGTGCCAGCAGGCCCGACAGGCCCAACACTGAAGCTTTCTTT. This encodes CASRPDRPNTEAFF.

The chain has TRBV19 and TRBJ2-3; 7 positions agree with TRBD2. Germline V gene lookup returns CDR1 LNHDA and CDR2 SQIVND (reference sequence). This CDR3 has 15 amino acids. The V segment lost 4 bases and the J segment 0 bases; nucleotides outside the gene matches: 4. The CDR3 sequence is CASSKTSVSTDTQYF. CDR3 coding DNA: TGTGCCAGTAGTAAAACTAGCGTGAGCACAGATACGCAGTATTTT.

This clone was seen only a few times. The same CDR3 also results from other DNA sequences found in this sample. V usage is TRBV5-6 and J usage is TRBJ2-1; maybe TRBD2 (5 bases). Per germline, CDR1 SGHDT and CDR2 YYEEEE. The CDR3 extends over 14 amino acids. Trimming took 2 bases from V and 1 from J, leaving 7 bases between them. CDR3 sequence: CASSFGSSYNEQFF. The DNA for the CDR3 is TGTGCCAGCAGCTTTGGGAGTTCCTACAATGAGCAGTTCTTC. Full variable domain (missing parts from reference TRBV5-6 and TRBJ2-1): DAGVTQSPTHLIKTRGQQVTLRCSPKSGHDTVSWYQQALGQGPQFIFQYYEEEERQRGNFPDRFSGHQFPNYSSELNVNALLLGDSALYLCASSFGSSYNEQFFGPGTRLTVL.

The chain joins TRBV27 to TRBJ2-5; D is unresolved. V was cut by 2 bases and J by 3 bases, with 7 bases left in between. The CDR3 contains 13 residues. Germline V lookup: CDR1 MNHEY, CDR2 SMNVEV (reference sequence). CDR3 in DNA: TGTGCCAGCAGTTTAAGCCTAGAAGAGACCCAGTACTTC. It translates to CASSLSLEETQYF.

The chain employs TRBV5-4 and TRBJ2-1; 8 nucleotides align to TRBD2. With V trimmed by 4 bases and J by 4 bases, 7 bases remained unmatched. Germline assignment: CDR1 SGHNT and CDR2 YYREEE (reference sequence). The CDR3 length is 15 residues. The CDR3: CASSPAGVPYNEQFF. Here the CDR3 DNA reads TGTGCCAGCAGCCCAGCGGGAGTCCCTTACAATGAGCAGTTCTTC.

A note on this clone: This sample includes further DNA sequences coding for the same CDR3. The chain links TRBV9 to TRBJ2-1; unclear D gene. Germline values: CDR1 SGDLS, CDR2 YYNGEE. Trimming stripped 0 bases from V and 7 bases from J, with 5 bases between. The CDR3 totals 12 residues. CDR3 amino acids: CASSVVENEQFF. Here the CDR3 DNA reads TGTGCCAGCAGCGTAGTAGAAAATGAGCAGTTCTTC. Supplemented by reference TRBV9 and TRBJ2-1, the full variable domain reads DSGVTQTPKHLITATGQRVTLRCSPRSGDLSVYWYQQSLDQGLQFLIQYYNGEERAKGNILERFSAQQFPDLHSELNLSSLELGDSALYFCASSVVENEQFFGPGTRLTVL.

The V gene is TRBV27, the J gene TRBJ2-1; 9 bases line up with TRBD2. Germline V gene data show CDR1 as MNHEY and CDR2 as SMNVEV (reference sequence). The CDR3 consists of 17 residues. J gave up 5 bases and V 2 bases, and 10 bases lay outside the gene matches. In nucleotides, the CDR3 is TGTGCCAGCAGTTTAGGTAGCGGGAGTCTTTTCCACAATGAGCAGTTCTTC. Its translation is CASSLGSGSLFHNEQFF.

The CDR3 nucleotides read TGCGCCAGCCGCGAGGGAGCGGGGGGCTCCTACGAGCAGTACTTC. Amino acids: CASREGAGGSYEQYF. The chain recombines TRBV5-1 with TRBJ2-7; 9 bases align to TRBD2. Losses at the gene ends were 7 bases for V and 0 bases for J; bases not matched to a gene: 8. Germline V CDR1 and CDR2: SGHRS, YFSETQ. The CDR3 is made up of 15 amino acids.

V is TRBV4-3 and J is TRBJ2-1; D assignment may be TRBD1 or TRBD2 (7 bases each). V lost 6 bases to trimming and J lost 2 bases, with 11 bases between them. CDR1 is LGHNA and CDR2 is YSLEER in the germline V gene. This CDR3 has 14 residues. CDR3 protein: CASSPGGAYNEQFF. The CDR3 bases are TGCGCCAGCAGTCCAGGGGGGGCCTACAATGAGCAGTTCTTC.

The chain links TRBV13 to TRBJ2-4; 11 bases line up with TRBD2. CDR1 is PRHDT and CDR2 is FYEKMQ in the germline V gene (reference sequence). The CDR3 loop spans 16 amino acids. The J segment lost 8 bases and the V segment lost 0 bases, leaving 6 bases of the junction unmatched. The CDR3 is CASSLGVLAGDDIQYF. The CDR3, as DNA: TGTGCCAGCAGCTTAGGCGTACTAGCGGGAGACGACATTCAGTACTTC.

Worth noting for this clone: The sample holds other DNA sequences that translate to the same CDR3. The chain combines TRBV7-6 with TRBJ2-7; D unresolved. From germline, CDR1 is SGHVS and CDR2 FNYEAQ. The CDR3 extends over 13 amino acids. With 1 base removed from V and 2 bases from J, the gap between germline ends came to 6 bases. CDR3 coding DNA: TGTGCCAGCAGCTTAGACCGGACCTACGAGCAGTACTTC. Its translation: CASSLDRTYEQYF. The entire variable domain, with the rest obtained from reference TRBV7-6 and TRBJ2-7, is as follows: GAGVSQSPRYKVTKRGQDVALRCDPISGHVSLYWYRQALGQGPEFLTYFNYEAQQDKSGLPNDRFSAERPEGSISTLTIQRTEQRDSAMYRCASSLDRTYEQYFGPGTRLTVT.

The gene calls are TRBV18 and TRBJ2-1; D gene ambiguous. Trimming took off 6 bases at V and 0 bases at J, with 12 bases between the two ends. CDR1 is KGHSH, CDR2 LQKENI, per germline. The CDR3 length is 15 residues. In DNA, the CDR3 is TGTGCCAGCTCGCTCGACTTTTCCTCCTACAATGAGCAGTTCTTC. Its protein is CASSLDFSSYNEQFF. Supplemented by reference TRBV18 and TRBJ2-1, the full variable domain reads NAGVMQNPRHLVRRRGQEARLRCSPMKGHSHVYWYRQLPEEGLKFMVYLQKENIIDESGMPKERFSAEFPKEGPSILRIQQVVRGDSAAYFCASSLDFSSYNEQFFGPGTRLTVL.